This T cell receptor (beta chain) was documented in a study of OX40 agonist ivuxolimab in advanced cancers. Regarding the complete study: Ivuxolimab, which targeted the costimulatory receptor OX40 (CD134), was an agonistic, fully human IgG2 monoclonal antibody. In the dose-escalation cohort, approximately 80% of patients were male, and the mean age was approximately 60 years with a range of roughly 20 to 85. Partial responses occurred in three dose-escalation patients, of whom one had hepatocellular carcinoma and two had cutaneous melanoma. Prior anti-PD-1, anti-PD-L1 or anti-CTLA-4 therapy was permitted, and checkpoint inhibitors had been received by roughly 40% of dose-escalation patients. The point of sequencing TCRbeta in the periphery was to test whether ivuxolimab changed TCR sequence diversity and drove clonal T-cell expansion. The paper covers the monotherapy dose-escalation part of the phase I ivuxolimab trial, which included N = 52 patients. Among the approximately 50 dose-escalation patients, around 20 had hepatocellular carcinoma, 15 or so melanoma, 9 renal cell carcinoma and 9 head and neck cancer. Intravenous ivuxolimab was administered to patients every 2 weeks at six dose levels: 0.01, 0.1, 0.3, 1.5, 3 and 10 mg/kg.

The study at large found these results: After ivuxolimab, CD8+ T cells had more expanded clones than CD4+ T cells on average. Low levels of normalized T-cell clonal expansion were also shown by some nonresponding patients. The antigen specificity of the peripheral T cells that underwent clonal expansion was not determined. In the 0.1-3.0 mg/kg groups, partial responders had among the lowest normalized peripheral clonal expansion, particularly in CD8+ T cells. At doses of 0.1 to 3.0 mg/kg, clonal expansion of both CD4+ and CD8+ T cells in blood was seen between baseline and week 6.

Patients with autoimmune disease history or receiving systemic immunosuppression were excluded from the trial. Peripheral blood for TCR sequencing was collected from all dose cohorts at baseline, on cycle 4 day 1, and on cycle 7 day 1. The samples were drawn from a first-in-human, open-label, multicenter phase I dose-escalation trial of ivuxolimab. Adults with locally advanced or metastatic melanoma, renal cell, hepatocellular, or head and neck squamous cell carcinoma were enrolled in the trial. Before TCR sequencing, CD4+ and CD8+ T cells were separately sorted from peripheral blood. Concerning this clone: The antigen it recognizes is unknown. Within one base of it there is no much larger clone, and no base qualities were kept.

A distance of 11 bases separates the germline ends of V and J, which lose 0 bases and 5 bases respectively. The germline V gene provides CDR1 SGHDT and CDR2 YYEEEE. From the cysteine through the phenylalanine, the CDR3 covers 15 amino acids. Left in the record is the CDR3 DNA by itself, 45 bases read in frame from the first base. To sequence the TCRbeta CDR3 region, genomic DNA was isolated from the sorted cells. TCRbeta CDR3 regions were sequenced using the immunoSEQ Assay. TCRdb carries this immuneACCESS record with in-frame sequences only. Its versions omit some clonotypes, under half of them owing to an unresolved V gene in the studies checked, with the rest unexplained. A total of some 74,000 clones appear in this sample, 91% of them only once. Around 1.1% of the sample is in the top ten clones.

This material consisted of CD4+ or CD8+ T cells sorted from blood, taken in a trial of the OX40 agonist ivuxolimab. The receptor was isolated from an adult with an advanced solid tumor such as melanoma, head and neck, liver or kidney cancer. In this chain, TRBV5-6 is recombined with TRBJ1-4, with TRBD1 tentatively as D gene (5 bases match). CDR3 region: CASSLGVWDNEKLFF. The DNA is as follows: TGTGCCAGCAGCTTGGGGGTTTGGGACAATGAAAAACTGTTTTTT.